This passage covers 29 T cell receptor beta chains from one sample sequenced in a study of regulatory T cells in long-lasting Graves disease. Noted time point: newly diagnosed GD, antithyroid drugs for less than 3 months. Following extraction of RNA from PBMCs, that RNA was used to make the TCR library. The authors built TCR beta libraries using iRepertoire HTBI primers and Arm-PCR of CDR3 regions. In TCRdb, the multiplex PCR reads were re-called with MiXCR into one record per CDR3 protein. The sample carries about 540,000 distinct CDR3 sequences, roughly 14% recorded once. The same sample was also studied in work on T cells in Graves' hyperthyroidism and ophthalmopathy.

The sample in question was peripheral blood mononuclear cells (PBMCs), obtained at new diagnosis, from a patient treated with antithyroid drugs. These receptors were collected from a young man with Graves disease.

This clonotype was counted ten times or more. V usage is TRBV11-2 and J usage is TRBJ2-5; 8 bases are a match to TRBD2. This CDR3 region has 15 residues. Losses at the gene ends were 6 bases for V and 2 bases for J; bases not matched to a gene: 8. Germline V gene lookup returns CDR1 SGHAT and CDR2 FQNNGV. The CDR3 sequence is CASSPGVAGQETQYF. The CDR3 bases are TGTGCCAGCAGTCCCGGGGTAGCGGGACAAGAGACCCAGTACTTC.

V and J are TRBV28 and TRBJ2-3; TRBD2 is a possible D gene (5 bases). The germline V gene has CDR1 MDHEN and CDR2 SYDVKM. The CDR3 totals 15 residues. V lost 6 bases to trimming and J lost 2 bases, with 15 bases between them. CDR3 in DNA: TGTGCCAGCAGCGGGAAATACACCCTCACAGATACGCAGTATTTT. This codes for CASSGKYTLTDTQYF.

The chain carries TRBV7-9 and TRBJ2-3; no clear D gene. The tail of the sequence fits TRBJ2-5 better, so the J call may be wrong. This CDR3 has 14 amino acids. Germline V gene sequence: CDR1 SEHNR, CDR2 FQNEAQ (reference sequence). The CDR3 sequence is CASSPNGLQQTQYF. CDR3 coding DNA: TGTGCCAGCAGCCCAAACGGATTACAACAGACCCAGTACTTC.

The rearrangement joins TRBV27 to TRBJ1-5; D uncertain. V lost 6 bases and J lost 0, with 9 bases in between. This CDR3 has 14 amino acids. CDR1 and CDR2 from the germline V gene are MNHEY and SMNVEV (reference sequence). The chain's CDR3 is CASRKDLSNQPQHF. DNA for the CDR3: TGTGCCAGCAGGAAGGACCTTAGCAATCAGCCCCAGCATTTT.

This clonotype has ten or more counts. The chain couples TRBV6-2 or TRBV6-3 to TRBJ2-5, with TRBD2 matching 10 bases. The germline V gene has CDR1 MNHEY and CDR2 SVGEGT. The V segment lost 0 bases and the J segment 5 bases; nucleotides outside the gene matches: 3. CDR3 length: 15 residues. This CDR3 reads CASSYSPTSGETQYF. In DNA, the CDR3 is TGTGCCAGCAGTTACTCCCCGACTAGCGGGGAGACCCAGTACTTC.

Concerning this clonotype itself: Given a much more abundant clone one base away, this may be a read error. The chain has TRBV24-1 and TRBJ2-7, with 7 bases fitting TRBD1. Germline assignment: CDR1 KGHDR and CDR2 SFDVKD. This CDR3 has 16 residues. Trimming at V came to 7 bases and at J to 3 bases, leaving 14 bases not matched to a gene. The CDR3 spells CATSTNRGSGVYEQYF. In DNA, the CDR3 is TGTGCCACCAGCACGAACAGGGGATCCGGGGTCTACGAGCAGTACTTC.

This clonotype was found a few times. The rearrangement uses TRBV11-2 and TRBJ1-3; D is possibly TRBD1 (5 bases). This CDR3 region has 15 residues. V was clipped by 6 bases and J by 3 bases, with 15 bases between them. CDR1 and CDR2 (germline): SGHAT, FQNNGV. CDR3 loop: CASRPEGISGNTIYF. DNA of the CDR3: TGTGCCAGCAGACCAGAGGGGATTAGTGGAAACACCATATATTTT.

In this sample, this clonotype turned up many times. CDR3 in amino acids: CASTRDHQPQHF. The CDR3 DNA is TGTGCCAGTACCCGGGACCATCAGCCCCAGCATTTT. The rearrangement joins TRBV19 to TRBJ1-5; tentative D call: TRBD1 (5 bases). This CDR3 spans 12 amino acids. V shed 7 bases and J shed 5 bases, with 9 bases lying between them. Per germline, CDR1 LNHDA and CDR2 SQIVND (reference sequence).

The chain has TRBV5-1 and TRBJ1-2, with a weak D call TRBD1 (6 bases). The CDR3 runs to 14 residues. CDR1 and CDR2 (germline): SGHRS, YFSETQ. The germline V and J ends were trimmed by 4 bases and 3 bases, with 13 bases remaining between them. The CDR3 reads CASSTGQFHYGYTF. The CDR3 DNA reads as TGCGCCAGCAGCACGGGACAATTTCACTATGGCTACACCTTC.

This clonotype was detected a few times. The chain couples TRBV5-1 to TRBJ2-2, with D maybe TRBD1 (6 bases). Trimming shortened V by 2 bases and J by 4 bases, and 15 bases separated the two germline ends. The CDR3 spans 16 residues. Germline-derived CDR1 and CDR2 are SGHRS and YFSETQ. CDR3 bases: TGCGCCAGCAGCTTTTCAGGGGACGCGGGCACCGGGGAGCTGTTTTTT. This codes for CASSFSGDAGTGELFF.

The chain recombines TRBV6-5 with TRBJ2-5; D ambiguous. Trimming stripped 0 bases from V and 2 bases from J, with 19 bases between. The CDR3 has 18 residues. CDR1 MNHEY and CDR2 SVGAGI come from the germline V gene. The CDR3: CASSYSRDSWQPQETQYF. The CDR3 coding sequence is TGTGCCAGCAGTTACTCTCGAGATTCCTGGCAACCTCAAGAGACCCAGTACTTC.

In its sample, this clonotype was seen many times. The rearrangement uses TRBV19 and TRBJ2-5; a possible D gene is TRBD2 (5 bases). This CDR3 is 13 amino acids long. Deletions cut 9 bases from V and 5 bases from J, with 16 bases between. The V gene's germline CDR1 is LNHDA and CDR2 SQIVND (reference sequence). The CDR3 DNA reads TGTGCCAGGCCGCGCCAAAGGAGGGAGACCCAGTACTTC. Amino acids: CARPRQRRETQYF.

This clonotype was observed many times. The chain has TRBV20-1 and TRBJ2-3; D gene ambiguous. Per germline, CDR1 DFQATT and CDR2 SNEGSKA (reference sequence). The CDR3 is 11 amino acids. V lost 3 bases to trimming and J lost 4 bases, with 5 bases between them. CDR3 in DNA: TGCAGTGCTAGGAAGGCAGATACGCAGTATTTT. It specifies CSARKADTQYF.

In this sample, this clonotype turned up many times. This chain links TRBV24-1 with TRBJ2-3; D is uncertain. The ends were cut back, 1 base at V and 6 bases at J, with 7 bases in the middle. Germline V gives CDR1 KGHDR, CDR2 SFDVKD. CDR3 size: 13 residues. The chain's CDR3 is CATSDFPPDTQYF. The CDR3 DNA sequence: TGTGCCACCAGTGATTTCCCTCCTGATACGCAGTATTTT.

This clonotype has ten or more counts. V and J are TRBV6-5 and TRBJ1-2; D not resolved. Germline V gene lookup returns CDR1 MNHEY and CDR2 SVGAGI. V lost 0 bases to trimming and J lost 8 bases, with 10 bases between them. The length of the CDR3 is 13 residues. As DNA, the CDR3 is TGTGCCAGCAGTTACTCGAAATGGGGAGGCTACACCTTC. Its translation: CASSYSKWGGYTF.

The chain couples TRBV20-1 to TRBJ1-4; tentative D call: TRBD1 (5 bases). V lost 1 base and J 4 bases, leaving 13 bases between the germline ends. This CDR3 region has 15 residues. Germline V gene data show CDR1 as DFQATT and CDR2 as SNEGSKA (reference sequence). In DNA, the CDR3 is TGCAGTGCTAGAGTTCGGGGCGGTGGTAATGAAAAACTGTTTTTT. Residues: CSARVRGGGNEKLFF.

As to this clonotype: The final CDR3 position lacks the conserved phenylalanine or tryptophan, pointing to a likely read error. This chain links TRBV7-9 with TRBJ1-3; D is unclear. Looked up from germline, CDR1 is SEHNR and CDR2 is FQNEAQ (reference sequence). V lost 5 bases to trimming and J lost 11 bases, with 16 bases between them. The CDR3 length is 13 residues. CDR3 nucleotide sequence: TGTGCCAGCAGCACCACGAGGGAGTTGGCCATATATTGT. This translates into CASSTTRELAIYC.

This clonotype was counted ten times or more. V gene TRBV6-1 combines with J gene TRBJ2-7, with D perhaps matching TRBD2 (5 bases). The CDR3 consists of 16 residues. The V gene lost 7 bases and the J gene lost 6 bases, with 25 bases spanning the gap. CDR1 is MNHNS, CDR2 SASEGT, per germline. CDR3 DNA: TGTGCCAGCACCCCTCCCGAGAGGGCGGTAATCGGCGAGCAGTACTTC. Translated: CASTPPERAVIGEQYF.

The sample holds a few counts of this clonotype. This rearrangement joins TRBV19 to TRBJ2-7; TRBD2 matches 9 bases. Germline CDR1 reads LNHDA; CDR2 reads SQIVND (reference sequence). There are 14 residues in the CDR3. J lost 3 bases, V lost 4 bases, and 4 bases had no gene match. The CDR3 bases are TGTGCCAGTAGTAGCTCAGCGGGAGGCTACGAGCAGTACTTC. Translation: CASSSSAGGYEQYF. Filled out from reference TRBV19 and TRBJ2-7, the complete variable domain reads DGGITQSPKYLFRKEGQNVTLSCEQNLNHDAMYWYRQDPGQGLRLIYYSQIVNDFQKGDIAEGYSVSREKKESFPLTVTSAQKNPTAFYLCASSSSAGGYEQYFGPGTRLTVT.

This clonotype was seen only a few times. The CDR3 region has the DNA TGTGCCAGCAGCCAGCCGCTAGCGGGACGAAGAGATACGCAGTATTTT. Residues: CASSQPLAGRRDTQYF. V usage is TRBV14 and J usage is TRBJ2-3; 9 bases are shared with TRBD2. V was pared by 3 bases and J by 5 bases, with 9 bases of the junction left unmatched. This CDR3 is 16 amino acids long. In germline, CDR1 is SGHDN, CDR2 FVKESK.

This clonotype was detected many times. The chain employs TRBV2 and TRBJ1-4; D uncertain. Trimming cost V 6 bases and J 3 bases, with 20 bases left between them. The germline V gene has CDR1 SNHLY and CDR2 FYNNEI. The CDR3 extends over 17 amino acids. CDR3 protein: CASSITQPGRPNEKLFF. As DNA, the CDR3 is TGTGCCAGCAGCATAACTCAACCAGGTCGCCCTAATGAAAAACTGTTTTTT.

This clonotype has more than one count but fewer than ten. The J gene is TRBJ2-2, the V gene TRBV10-3; D is tentatively TRBD1 or TRBD2 (6 bases each). Trimming stripped 4 bases from V and 5 bases from J, with 14 bases between. The CDR3 is 15 amino acids. Germline V CDR1 and CDR2: ENHRY, SYGVKD. The CDR3 loop reads CAISGGTSGTGELFF. Written as DNA, the CDR3 is TGTGCCATCAGTGGCGGGACAAGTGGAACCGGGGAGCTGTTTTTT.

This clonotype has at least ten counts. The V gene is TRBV2, the J gene TRBJ2-1, with 8 bases fitting TRBD2. V dropped 4 bases and J dropped 7; count of bases not matched to a gene: 12. CDR1 and CDR2 (germline): SNHLY, FYNNEI. The CDR3 is 16 residues long. The CDR3, as DNA: TGTGCCAGCAGTGGATTAAGGCTAGCGGGTAGAAATGAGCAGTTCTTC. Translated, it gives CASSGLRLAGRNEQFF.

This clonotype has more than one count but fewer than ten. V gene TRBV9 combines with J gene TRBJ2-3, with 10 bases lining up with TRBD2. J gave up 1 base and V 0 bases, and 2 bases lay outside the gene matches. Per germline, CDR1 SGDLS and CDR2 YYNGEE. This CDR3 is 16 amino acids long. In DNA, the CDR3 is TGTGCCAGCAGCGTAGGTCTAGCGGGAGGCACAGATACGCAGTATTTT. Translation gives CASSVGLAGGTDTQYF.

The chain couples TRBV14 to TRBJ1-2, with unresolved D. This CDR3 has 11 residues. The V end lost 3 bases, the J end lost 7 bases, and 6 bases lay between the germline ends. The germline V gene has CDR1 SGHDN and CDR2 FVKESK. This CDR3 reads CASSHSTGYTF. The CDR3 DNA follows: TGTGCCAGCAGCCATAGTACTGGCTACACCTTC.

The sample holds many counts of this clonotype. V is TRBV11-2 and J is TRBJ1-4; D gene unclear. CDR1 SGHAT and CDR2 FQNNGV come from the germline V gene. Deletions cut 1 base from V and 3 bases from J, with 6 bases between. The CDR3 is 14 amino acids. The CDR3 DNA reads as TGTGCCAGCAGCTTAGGATCGCCTAATGAAAAACTGTTTTTT. Translating gives CASSLGSPNEKLFF.

This clonotype was picked up many times. This chain joins TRBV24-1 and TRBJ2-1, with 11 bases matching TRBD2. The CDR3 runs 22 residues. Trimming took 2 bases from V and 2 from J; bases not matched to a gene: 19. Germline CDR1 KGHDR, CDR2 SFDVKD. The CDR3 DNA is TGTGCCACCAGTGATTCACCCTTGACTAGCGGGAAAGCGGGGAAGACCTACAATGAGCAGTTCTTC. Translated, it gives CATSDSPLTSGKAGKTYNEQFF.

As regards this clonotype: A much larger clonotype is one base distant, so this may be a read error. This chain joins TRBV6-1 and TRBJ2-7; 11 nucleotides align to TRBD2. Germline V gives CDR1 MNHNS, CDR2 SASEGT. The CDR3 consists of 15 residues. The trim removed 10 bases at V and 2 bases at J, leaving 10 bases unmatched. Here the CDR3 DNA reads TGTGCCAACAGACTTTTAGCGGGAGGGGCCTACGAGCAGTACTTC. Translation gives CANRLLAGGAYEQYF.

V is TRBV6-1 and J is TRBJ1-2, with D perhaps matching TRBD1 (5 bases). CDR1 is MNHNS and CDR2 is SASEGT in the germline V gene. The CDR3 extends over 12 amino acids. V shed 6 bases and J shed 7 bases, with 12 bases lying between them. Written as DNA, the CDR3 is TGTGCCAGCAGGGGGACTAGCCCTGGCTACACCTTC. The encoded protein is CASRGTSPGYTF.